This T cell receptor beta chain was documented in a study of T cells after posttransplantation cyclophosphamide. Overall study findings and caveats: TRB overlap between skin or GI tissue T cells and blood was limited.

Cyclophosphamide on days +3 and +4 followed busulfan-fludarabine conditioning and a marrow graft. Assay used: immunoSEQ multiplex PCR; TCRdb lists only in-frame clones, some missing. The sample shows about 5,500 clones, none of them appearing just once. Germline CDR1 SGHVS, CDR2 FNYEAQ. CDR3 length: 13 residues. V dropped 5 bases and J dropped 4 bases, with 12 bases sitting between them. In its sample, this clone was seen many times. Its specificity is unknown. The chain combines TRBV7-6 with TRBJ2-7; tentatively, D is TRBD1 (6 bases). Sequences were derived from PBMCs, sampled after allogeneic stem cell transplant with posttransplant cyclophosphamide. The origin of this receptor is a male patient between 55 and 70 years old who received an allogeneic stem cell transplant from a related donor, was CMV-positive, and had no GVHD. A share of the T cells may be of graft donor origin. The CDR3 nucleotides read TGTGCCAGCAGCCCCGGGCAGGGGTACGAGCAGTACTTC. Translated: CASSPGQGYEQYF.